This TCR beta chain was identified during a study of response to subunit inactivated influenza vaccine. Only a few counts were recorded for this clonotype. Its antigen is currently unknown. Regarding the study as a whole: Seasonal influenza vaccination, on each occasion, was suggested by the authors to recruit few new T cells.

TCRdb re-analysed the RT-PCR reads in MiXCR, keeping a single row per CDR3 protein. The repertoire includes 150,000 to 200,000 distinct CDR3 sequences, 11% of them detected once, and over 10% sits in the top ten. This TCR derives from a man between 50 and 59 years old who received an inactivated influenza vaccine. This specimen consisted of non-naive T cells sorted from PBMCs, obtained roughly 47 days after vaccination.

The CDR3 region has the DNA TGTGCCAGCAGCCACCGTCGGGACAGTAACACCGGGGAGCTGTTTTTT. Translation gives CASSHRRDSNTGELFF. J is TRBJ2-2 and V is TRBV7-9; 7 bases fit TRBD1. This CDR3 is 16 amino acids long. Germline V gives CDR1 SEHNR, CDR2 FQNEAQ (reference sequence). The V and J ends lost 5 bases and 2 bases, in that order; junction bases with no gene match: 8.